What follows are 9 T cell receptor beta chains derived from one specimen sequenced in a study of blood T cell repertoires in COVID-19. TCRdb's table, derived via immunoSEQ multiplex PCR, lists solely in-frame clones and lacks some. Of a few hundred thousand clones in the sample, about nine tenths were seen once. Material for sequencing was peripheral blood. All receptors derive from a young adult with COVID-19, enrolled during active disease.

The chain recombines TRBV4-1 with TRBJ2-3; possibly TRBD2 for D (6 bases). This CDR3 has 14 residues. With 3 bases removed from V and 4 bases from J, the gap between germline ends came to 11 bases. CDR1 and CDR2 from the germline V gene are MGHRA and YSYEKL. The CDR3 coding sequence is TGCGCCAGCAGCCACCCCCGGGAGCCAGATACGCAGTATTTT. Amino acids: CASSHPREPDTQYF.

V is TRBV14 and J is TRBJ1-2; 7 nucleotides agree with TRBD1. The CDR3 consists of 13 residues. Per the germline V gene, CDR1 is SGHDN and CDR2 is FVKESK. J gave up 8 bases and V 4 bases, and 7 bases lay outside the gene matches. CDR3 nucleotides: TGTGCCAGCAGCCTTCGACAGGGATGGGGCTACACCTTC. This gives the protein CASSLRQGWGYTF.

V and J are TRBV19 and TRBJ2-1, with 8 bases that match TRBD2. Trimming took 5 bases from V and 6 from J; bases not matched to a gene: 15. This CDR3 comprises 17 residues. CDR1 is LNHDA, CDR2 SQIVND, per germline (reference sequence). CDR3 sequence (DNA): TGTGCCAGTAGTCTGGAACGGACTAGCCGGGCCATCAATGAGCAGTTCTTC. It specifies CASSLERTSRAINEQFF.

The chain is built from TRBV19 and TRBJ1-1, with no clear D. Trimming took off 3 bases at V and 2 bases at J, with 16 bases between the two ends. CDR3 length: 16 residues. Germline V lookup: CDR1 LNHDA, CDR2 SQIVND (reference sequence). CDR3 DNA: TGTGCCAGTAGTATCACTCCCCCGAGGAAAAACACTGAAGCTTTCTTT. Residues: CASSITPPRKNTEAFF.

V is TRBV4-1 and J is TRBJ2-7, with 10 bases that match TRBD2. CDR1 is MGHRA, CDR2 YSYEKL, per germline. V was clipped by 1 base and J by 6 bases; unmatched bases: 12. This CDR3 has 17 residues. The CDR3 region is CASSQAFLASGSIEQYF. DNA of the CDR3: TGCGCCAGCAGCCAAGCGTTCTTGGCTAGCGGGAGTATCGAGCAGTACTTC.

The genes are TRBV6-4 and TRBJ1-4; 7 bases are a match to TRBD1. The V and J ends lost 6 bases and 0 bases, in that order; junction bases with no gene match: 13. The germline gives CDR1 MRHNA, CDR2 SNTAGT. The CDR3 totals 18 residues. The CDR3 here is CASSTKSGQETTNEKLFF. In DNA form, the CDR3 reads TGTGCCAGCAGCACCAAAAGCGGACAGGAGACAACTAATGAAAAACTGTTTTTT.

CDR3 sequence reads: CASSLAGAPMEFF. The CDR3 nucleotides read TGTGCCAGCAGTTTAGCGGGAGCCCCCATGGAGTTCTTC. The genes are TRBV27 and TRBJ2-1; 7 bases fit TRBD2. Germline assignment: CDR1 MNHEY and CDR2 SMNVEV (reference sequence). This CDR3 region has 13 residues. After removal of 2 bases from V and 14 bases from J, the junction contained 9 bases not matched to a gene.

This chain connects TRBV4-3 to TRBJ1-6, with a tentative D call TRBD1 (5 bases). Trimming removed 0 bases from V and 0 bases from J, with 12 bases in between. CDR3 length: 18 amino acids. Germline V gene lookup returns CDR1 LGHNA and CDR2 YSLEER. CDR3 sequence (DNA): TGCGCCAGCAGCCAAGATCGGGGCGGGAGCTCCTATAATTCACCCCTCCACTTT. This translates into CASSQDRGGSSYNSPLHF.

The V and J genes are TRBV15 and TRBJ1-6; perhaps TRBD1 as D (6 bases). The ends were cut back, 1 base at V and 10 bases at J, with 11 bases in the middle. Germline V lookup: CDR1 LNHNV, CDR2 YYDKDF (reference sequence). There are 14 residues in the CDR3. The CDR3 protein is CATSRGGLGSPLHF. The CDR3 bases are TGTGCCACCAGCAGAGGGGGGCTCGGGTCACCCCTCCACTTT.